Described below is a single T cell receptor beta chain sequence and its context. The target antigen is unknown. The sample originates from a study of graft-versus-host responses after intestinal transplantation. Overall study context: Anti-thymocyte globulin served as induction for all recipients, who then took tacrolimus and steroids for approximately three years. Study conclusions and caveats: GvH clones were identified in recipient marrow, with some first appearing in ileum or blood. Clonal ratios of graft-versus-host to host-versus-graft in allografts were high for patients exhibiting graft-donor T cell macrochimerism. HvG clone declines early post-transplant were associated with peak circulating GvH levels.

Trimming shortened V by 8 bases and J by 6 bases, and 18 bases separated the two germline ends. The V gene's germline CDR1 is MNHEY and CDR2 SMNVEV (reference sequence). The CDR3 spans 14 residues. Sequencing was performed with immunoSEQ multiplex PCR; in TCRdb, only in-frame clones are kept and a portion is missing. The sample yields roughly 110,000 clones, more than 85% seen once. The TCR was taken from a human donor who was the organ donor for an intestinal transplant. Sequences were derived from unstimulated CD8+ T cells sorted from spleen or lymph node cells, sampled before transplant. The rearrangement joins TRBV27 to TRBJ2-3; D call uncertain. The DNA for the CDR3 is TGTGCCAGCTCGCCGACTCGTCTACGGGATACGCAGTATTTT. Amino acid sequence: CASSPTRLRDTQYF.